This T cell receptor beta chain was recovered during a study of molecular identifiers for immune sequencing clone quantification. The table lists this clonotype with many counts. Libraries of bulk TCR were made by previously described methods (with listed TCR primers). Each CDR3 protein gets one entry after TCRdb re-called the PCR reads with MiXCR. Of 600,000 to 650,000 distinct CDR3 sequences in the sample, just under 20% were seen once. This CDR3 is built from 16 residues. CDR1 and CDR2 from the germline V gene are SGHNT and YENEEA. Trimming removed 1 base from V and 8 bases from J, with 18 bases in between. The CD8+CD4-CCR7+CD45RA+ phenotype defined the sorted naive CD8 T cells.

The sequenced sample was naive CD8+ T cells from blood, with Jurkat cell RNA spiked in. The sample's subset: FACS-sorted CD8+CD4-CCR7+CD45RA+ naive T cells. This clonotype originated in a human donor in good health. Some libraries in this study had Jurkat cell RNA spiked in. The rearrangement joins TRBV11-3 to TRBJ2-1; a weak D match, TRBD2 (5 bases). CDR3 nucleotides: TGTGCCAGCAGCTTAGGGGGAGACGGTCCCACCGATGAGCAGTTCTTC. Its translation is CASSLGGDGPTDEQFF.